The sequence of this T cell receptor (beta chain) was determined in a study of cytomegalovirus exposure and HLA in healthy donors. It was with 60 Vbeta and 13 Jbeta primers that the PCR ran. Sequencing was performed with immunoSEQ multiplex PCR; in TCRdb, only in-frame clones are kept and a portion is missing. Here the sample spans under 200,000 clones, around 85% being singletons. Looked up from germline, CDR1 is SGHTA and CDR2 is FQGNSA. CDR3 length equals 14 residues. The germline V and J ends were trimmed by 1 base and 2 bases, with 8 bases remaining between them. The material sequenced was PBMCs. The sequence was collected from a woman aged 50 to 60 in good health and CMV-seronegative. V and J are TRBV7-2 and TRBJ2-5; D possibly corresponds to TRBD2 (5 bases). The CDR3 DNA reads as TGTGCCAGCAGCTTAGAATGGACTCAAGAGACCCAGTACTTC. It specifies CASSLEWTQETQYF.